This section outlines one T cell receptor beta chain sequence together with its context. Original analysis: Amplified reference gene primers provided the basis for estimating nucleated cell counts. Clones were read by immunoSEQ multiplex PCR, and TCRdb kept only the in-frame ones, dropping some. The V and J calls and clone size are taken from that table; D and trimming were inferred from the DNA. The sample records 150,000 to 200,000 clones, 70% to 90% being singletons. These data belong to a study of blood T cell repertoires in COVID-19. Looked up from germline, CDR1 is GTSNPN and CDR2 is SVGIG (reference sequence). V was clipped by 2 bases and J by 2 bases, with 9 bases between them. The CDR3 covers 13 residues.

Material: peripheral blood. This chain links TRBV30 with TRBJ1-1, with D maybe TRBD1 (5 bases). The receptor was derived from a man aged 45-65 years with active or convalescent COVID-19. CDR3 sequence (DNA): TGTGCCTGGAGTTTACAGGAAAACACTGAAGCTTTCTTT. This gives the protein CAWSLQENTEAFF.